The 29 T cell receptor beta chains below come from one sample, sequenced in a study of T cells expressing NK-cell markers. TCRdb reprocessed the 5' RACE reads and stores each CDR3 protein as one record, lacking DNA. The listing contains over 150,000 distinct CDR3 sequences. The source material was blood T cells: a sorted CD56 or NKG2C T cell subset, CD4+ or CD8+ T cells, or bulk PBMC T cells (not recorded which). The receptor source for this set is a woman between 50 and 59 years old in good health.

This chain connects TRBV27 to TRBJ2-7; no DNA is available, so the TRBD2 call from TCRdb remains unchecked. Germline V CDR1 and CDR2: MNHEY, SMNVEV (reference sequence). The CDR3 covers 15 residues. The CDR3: CASRFKRGRAYEQYF.

CDR3 sequence: CSVVGVAGDNEQYF. The chain carries TRBV29-1 and TRBJ2-7; as DNA is missing, the TRBD2 call by TCRdb cannot be tested. This CDR3 spans 14 amino acids. CDR1 is SQVTM and CDR2 is ANQGSEA in the germline V gene.

The CDR3 spells CASSSSRGENTEAFF. The J gene is TRBJ1-1, the V gene TRBV9. The CDR3 has 15 amino acids. CDR1 is SGDLS and CDR2 is YYNGEE in the germline V gene.

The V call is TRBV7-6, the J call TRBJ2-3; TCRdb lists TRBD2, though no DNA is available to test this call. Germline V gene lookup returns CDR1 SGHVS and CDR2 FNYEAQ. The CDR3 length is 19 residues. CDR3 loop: CASSLRSAGGLSSTDTQYF. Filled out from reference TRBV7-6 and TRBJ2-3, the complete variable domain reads GAGVSQSPRYKVTKRGQDVALRCDPISGHVSLYWYRQALGQGPEFLTYFNYEAQQDKSGLPNDRFSAERPEGSISTLTIQRTEQRDSAMYRCASSLRSAGGLSSTDTQYFGPGTRLTVL.

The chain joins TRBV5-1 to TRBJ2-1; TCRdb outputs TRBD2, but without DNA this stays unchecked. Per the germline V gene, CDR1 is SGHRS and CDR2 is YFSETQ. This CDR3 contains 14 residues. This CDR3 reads CASSSGRAYNEQFF.

The CDR3: CASSPGQGTSEAFF. The genes are TRBV7-8 and TRBJ1-1; TCRdb's D call of TRBD1 is untestable without DNA. Germline CDR1 reads SGHVS; CDR2 reads FQNEAQ. This CDR3 comprises 14 residues.

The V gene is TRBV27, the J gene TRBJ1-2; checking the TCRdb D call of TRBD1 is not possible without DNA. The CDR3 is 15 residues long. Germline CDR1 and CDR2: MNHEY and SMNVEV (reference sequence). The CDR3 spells CASSLGGRTNYGYTF.

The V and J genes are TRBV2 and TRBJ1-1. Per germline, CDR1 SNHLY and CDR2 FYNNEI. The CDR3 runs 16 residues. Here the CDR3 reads CASTDMDRRLNTEAFF.

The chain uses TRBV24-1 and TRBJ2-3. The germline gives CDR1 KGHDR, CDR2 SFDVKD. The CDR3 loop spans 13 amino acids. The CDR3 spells CATSDLDLDTQYF.

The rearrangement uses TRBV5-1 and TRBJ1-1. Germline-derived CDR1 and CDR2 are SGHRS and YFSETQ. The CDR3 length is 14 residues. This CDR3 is CASSLWVGDTEAFF.

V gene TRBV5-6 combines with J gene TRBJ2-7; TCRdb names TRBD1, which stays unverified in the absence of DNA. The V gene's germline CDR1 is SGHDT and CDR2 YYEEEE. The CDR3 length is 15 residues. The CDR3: CASSIAGTGAYEQYF.

CDR3 residues: CASSRADEQFF. The chain links TRBV2 to TRBJ2-1; TCRdb reports TRBD2, a call that lacks DNA to check it against. This CDR3 spans 11 amino acids. Germline V gives CDR1 SNHLY, CDR2 FYNNEI.

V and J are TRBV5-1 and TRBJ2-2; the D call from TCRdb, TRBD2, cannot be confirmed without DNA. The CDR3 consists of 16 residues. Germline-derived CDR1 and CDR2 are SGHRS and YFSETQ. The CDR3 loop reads CASSLAPGTNTGELFF. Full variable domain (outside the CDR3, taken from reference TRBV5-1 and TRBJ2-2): KAGVTQTPRYLIKTRGQQVTLSCSPISGHRSVSWYQQTPGQGLQFLFEYFSETQRNKGNFPGRFSGRQFSNSRSEMNVSTLELGDSALYLCASSLAPGTNTGELFFGEGSRLTVL.

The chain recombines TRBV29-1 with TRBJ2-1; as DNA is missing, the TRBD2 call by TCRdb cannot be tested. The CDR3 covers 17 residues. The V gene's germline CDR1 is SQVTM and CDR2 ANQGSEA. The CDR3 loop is CSVEGLAGGPTYNEQFF.

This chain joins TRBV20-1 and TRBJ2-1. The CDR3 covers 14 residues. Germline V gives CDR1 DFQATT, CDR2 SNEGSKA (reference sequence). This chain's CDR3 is CSARDRFVENEQFF.

The CDR3 loop is CASSHGRIRDAFF. The chain has TRBV12-3 or TRBV12-4 and TRBJ1-1. The CDR3 length is 13 residues.

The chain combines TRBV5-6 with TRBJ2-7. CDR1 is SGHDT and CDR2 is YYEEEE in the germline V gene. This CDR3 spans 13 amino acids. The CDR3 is CASRQRQTYEQYF.

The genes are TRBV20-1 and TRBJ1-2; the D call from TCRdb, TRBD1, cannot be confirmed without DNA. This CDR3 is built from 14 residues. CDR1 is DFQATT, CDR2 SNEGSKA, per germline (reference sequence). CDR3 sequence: CSALRGMGSYGYTF.

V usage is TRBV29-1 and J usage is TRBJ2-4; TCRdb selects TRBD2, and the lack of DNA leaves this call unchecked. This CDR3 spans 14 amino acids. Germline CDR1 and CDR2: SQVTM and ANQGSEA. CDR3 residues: CSVEVRAGWNIQYF.

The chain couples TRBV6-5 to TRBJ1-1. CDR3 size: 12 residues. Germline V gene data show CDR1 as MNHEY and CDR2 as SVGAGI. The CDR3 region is CASSPPSYEAFF.

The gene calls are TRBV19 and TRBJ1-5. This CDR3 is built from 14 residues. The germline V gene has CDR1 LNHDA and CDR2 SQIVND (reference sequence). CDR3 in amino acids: CASSMDSVNQPQHF.

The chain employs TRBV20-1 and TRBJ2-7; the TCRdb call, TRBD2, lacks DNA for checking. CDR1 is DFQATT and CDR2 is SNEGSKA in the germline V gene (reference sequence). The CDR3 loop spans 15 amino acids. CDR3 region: CSARDVATAAYEQYF.

This chain's CDR3 is CSARSPQGTEAFF. The V and J genes are TRBV20-1 and TRBJ1-1; there is no DNA to check the TCRdb D call of TRBD1. Germline CDR1 and CDR2: DFQATT and SNEGSKA (reference sequence). The CDR3 length is 13 residues.

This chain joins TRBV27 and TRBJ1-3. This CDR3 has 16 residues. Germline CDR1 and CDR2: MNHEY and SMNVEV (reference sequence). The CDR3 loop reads CASSPNVDMLGNTIYF.

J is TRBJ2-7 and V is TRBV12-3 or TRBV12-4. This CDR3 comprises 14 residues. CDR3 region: CASSPRINSYEQYF.

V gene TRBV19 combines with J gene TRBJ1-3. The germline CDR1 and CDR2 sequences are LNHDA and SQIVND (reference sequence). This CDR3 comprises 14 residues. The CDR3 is CASSPLSSGNTIYF.

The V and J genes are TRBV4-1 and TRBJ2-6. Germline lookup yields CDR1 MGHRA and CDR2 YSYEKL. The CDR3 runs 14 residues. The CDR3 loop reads CASSQVSGANVLTF.

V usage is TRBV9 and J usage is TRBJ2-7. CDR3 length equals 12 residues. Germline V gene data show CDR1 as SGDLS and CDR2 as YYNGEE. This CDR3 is CASSPDGPEQYF. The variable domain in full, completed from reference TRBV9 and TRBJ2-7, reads DSGVTQTPKHLITATGQRVTLRCSPRSGDLSVYWYQQSLDQGLQFLIQYYNGEERAKGNILERFSAQQFPDLHSELNLSSLELGDSALYFCASSPDGPEQYFGPGTRLTVT.

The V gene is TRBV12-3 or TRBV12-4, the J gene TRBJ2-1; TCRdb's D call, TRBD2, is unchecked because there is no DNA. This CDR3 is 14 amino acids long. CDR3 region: CASSSTSGHNEQFF.